The 9 T cell receptor beta chains below come from one sample, sequenced in a study of graft-versus-host responses after intestinal transplantation. Repertoires were generated with immunoSEQ multiplex PCR, while TCRdb's copy carries only in-frame clones and drops some. The sample comprises approximately 94,000 clones, 87% of which are singletons, and more than 0.75% rests with the top ten. The antigens of these receptors remain unknown. The source material was unstimulated CD4+ T cells sorted from spleen or lymph node cells, sampled before transplant. The receptors stem from a human donor who was the organ donor for an intestinal transplant.

The J gene is TRBJ2-7, the V gene TRBV5-1, with TRBD1 matching 8 bases. The CDR3 length is 14 residues. Germline CDR1 reads SGHRS; CDR2 reads YFSETQ. Trimming at V came to 6 bases and at J to 0 bases, leaving 5 bases not matched to a gene. In nucleotides, the CDR3 is TGCGCCAGCAACCGACAGGGGAGCTCCTACGAGCAGTACTTC. Residues: CASNRQGSSYEQYF.

This rearrangement joins TRBV6-6 to TRBJ1-6; 7 nucleotides match TRBD1. Germline CDR1 and CDR2: MNHNY and SVGAGI (reference sequence). This CDR3 spans 15 amino acids. J was trimmed by 7 bases and V by 6 bases; bases with no gene match: 9. Written as DNA, the CDR3 is TGTGCCAGCAGGCGATCCGGGACAGAAAATTCACCCCTCCACTTT. It codes for CASRRSGTENSPLHF.

This rearrangement joins TRBV29-1 to TRBJ1-6; 12 bases line up with TRBD1. The CDR3 runs to 16 residues. The V segment lost 6 bases and the J segment 9 bases; nucleotides outside the gene matches: 12. Germline V gene data show CDR1 as SQVTM and CDR2 as ANQGSEA. The CDR3 DNA follows: TGCAGCGTGAGGTTCCCGGGACAGGGGGCGAGTTCACCCCTCCACTTT. It specifies CSVRFPGQGASSPLHF.

The rearrangement uses TRBV5-4 and TRBJ1-1; D not certain. The germline V and J ends were trimmed by 2 bases and 0 bases, with 14 bases remaining between them. The CDR3 runs 16 residues. Looked up from germline, CDR1 is SGHNT and CDR2 is YYREEE (reference sequence). The CDR3 here is CASSFGSVRMNTEAFF. The CDR3 nucleotides read TGTGCCAGCAGCTTTGGCAGCGTGAGGATGAACACTGAAGCTTTCTTT.

The rearrangement uses TRBV5-1 and TRBJ2-2; possible D gene TRBD1, 6 bases. Germline V gene data show CDR1 as SGHRS and CDR2 as YFSETQ. The length of the CDR3 is 18 residues. V gave up 4 bases and J gave up 5 bases, with 24 bases separating them. For the CDR3, the DNA is TGCGCCAGCAGCATCACCACAGGGAAGCCACGTCTAACCGGGGAGCTGTTTTTT. Amino acid sequence: CASSITTGKPRLTGELFF.

The chain combines TRBV6-6 with TRBJ2-2, with 7 nucleotides matching TRBD1. Germline loops: CDR1 MNHNY, CDR2 SVGAGI (reference sequence). CDR3 length: 15 residues. The junction had 5 bases not matched to a gene; V was cut back by 6 bases and J by 1 base. The CDR3 nucleotides read TGTGCCAGCAGCCCGGGACAGCAGAACACCGGGGAGCTGTTTTTT. Its protein is CASSPGQQNTGELFF.

The chain links TRBV28 to TRBJ1-2; 7 bases are shared with TRBD1. The J segment lost 1 base and the V segment lost 3 bases, leaving 8 bases of the junction unmatched. Germline V gene sequence: CDR1 MDHEN, CDR2 SYDVKM. The CDR3 is 16 residues long. CDR3 sequence (DNA): TGTGCCAGCAGTTTCCACAGGGGCGATCTTAACTATGGCTACACCTTC. The encoded protein is CASSFHRGDLNYGYTF.

The chain couples TRBV25-1 to TRBJ2-3; D call uncertain. V lost 3 bases, J lost 3 bases, and 16 bases lay in between. The CDR3 has 16 residues. CDR1 is MGHDK, CDR2 SYGVNS, per germline. DNA for the CDR3: TGTGCCAGCAGTGATGTGAGAGCCTTTGCGACAGATACGCAGTATTTT. Protein product: CASSDVRAFATDTQYF.

The gene calls are TRBV5-1 and TRBJ2-4; TRBD1 matches 8 bases. This CDR3 contains 20 residues. CDR1 is SGHRS, CDR2 YFSETQ, per germline. Trimming took 6 bases from V and 1 from J; bases not matched to a gene: 21. CDR3 sequence reads: CASTRGPSGSPTEAKNIQYF. The DNA of the CDR3 is TGCGCCAGCACCAGGGGGCCATCAGGGTCGCCGACGGAGGCCAAAAACATTCAGTACTTC.